The sequence of this T cell receptor beta chain was determined in a study of metastatic and nonmetastatic thyroid tumors. Study information: Patients with malignant and benign thyroid disease provided blood and tumor or nodule tissue, whose repertoires were compared.

Per the original methods: Using the CDR3 differences seen across clinicopathological groups, the authors built a distant-metastasis classifier for papillary thyroid cancer, which was meant to discriminate distant-metastatic patients. TCRdb re-called the PCR reads through MiXCR. TCRdb, rather than the study authors, made the V and J calls. Of under 50,000 clones detected, roughly 28% appear once; the ten largest clones hold 11%. A word on this clone: Its matching antigen is unknown.

The V end was cut by 4 bases, the J end by 4 bases, with 14 bases between. This CDR3 has 15 amino acids. The germline gives CDR1 SGDLS, CDR2 YYNGEE. General study findings and limits: Relative to benign nodules, malignant thyroid tumors were reportedly characterized by significantly elevated TCR beta diversity in blood and tumor.

Thyroid surgery was preceded by no treatment in any patient. This sequence originates from a male donor with papillary thyroid cancer or a benign thyroid nodule (not recorded which). Some clones in this sample may be carry-over from other donors' samples. The sequenced sample consisted of blood. This rearrangement joins TRBV9 to TRBJ2-2, with D possibly matching TRBD2 (5 bases). The CDR3 sequence: CASSRRGGLTGELFF. CDR3 DNA: TGTGCCAGCAGCAGAAGAGGCGGGCTCACCGGGGAGCTGTTTTTT.